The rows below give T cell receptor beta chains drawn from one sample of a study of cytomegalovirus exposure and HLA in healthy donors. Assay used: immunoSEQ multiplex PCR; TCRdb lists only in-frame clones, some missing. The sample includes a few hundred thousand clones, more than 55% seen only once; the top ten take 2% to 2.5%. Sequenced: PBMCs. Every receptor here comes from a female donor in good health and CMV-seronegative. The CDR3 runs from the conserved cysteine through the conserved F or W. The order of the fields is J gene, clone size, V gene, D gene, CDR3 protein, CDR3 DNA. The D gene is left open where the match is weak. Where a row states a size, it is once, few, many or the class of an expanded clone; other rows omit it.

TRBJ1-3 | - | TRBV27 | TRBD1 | CASSPDRANTIYF | TGTGCCAGCAGCCCGGACAGGGCTAACACCATATATTTT
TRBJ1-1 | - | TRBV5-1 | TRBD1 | CASSADRPYEAFF | TGCGCCAGCAGCGCGGACAGGCCCTATGAAGCTTTCTTT
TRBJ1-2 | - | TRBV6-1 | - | CASSEGRFYGYTF | TGTGCCAGCAGTGAAGGCAGGTTCTATGGCTACACCTTC
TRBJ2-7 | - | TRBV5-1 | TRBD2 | CASSLEPSGSYEQYF | TGCGCCAGCAGCTTGGAGCCTAGCGGGAGCTACGAGCAGTACTTC
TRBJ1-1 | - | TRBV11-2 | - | CASSSSRVAFF | TGTGCCAGCAGCTCCTCCCGCGTAGCTTTCTTT
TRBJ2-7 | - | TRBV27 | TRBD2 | CASSPSGLAGGTEQYF | TGTGCCAGCAGTCCATCAGGACTAGCGGGAGGAACCGAGCAGTACTTC
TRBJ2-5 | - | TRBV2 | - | CASSAQAETQYF | TGTGCCAGCAGTGCTCAGGCCGAGACCCAGTACTTC
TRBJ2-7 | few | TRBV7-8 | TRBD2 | CASSWTSGKDEQYF | TGTGCCAGCAGCTGGACTAGCGGGAAGGACGAGCAGTACTTC
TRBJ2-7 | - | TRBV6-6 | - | CASSYGRYEQYF | TGTGCCAGCAGTTACGGGCGCTACGAGCAGTACTTC
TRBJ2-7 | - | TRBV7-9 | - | CSSSSPRDTAYEQYF | TGTTCCAGCAGCTCCCCCCGGGACACAGCGTACGAGCAGTACTTC
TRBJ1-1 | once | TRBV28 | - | CASSLIPRNTEAFF | TGTGCCAGCAGTTTAATCCCTCGGAACACTGAAGCTTTCTTT
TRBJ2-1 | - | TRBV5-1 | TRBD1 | CASQGGPESYNEQFF | TGCGCCAGCCAAGGGGGCCCGGAATCCTACAATGAGCAGTTCTTC